This TCR beta chain was captured in a study of blood T cell repertoires in COVID-19. The wider study: The analysed material was cDNA or gDNA that came from T cells, B-cell-depleted T cells, or PBMCs.

In the authors' methods: Reference gene primer amplification gave nucleated cell count estimates. Assay used: immunoSEQ multiplex PCR; TCRdb lists only in-frame clones, some missing. D and trimming were read from the DNA, whereas the V and J calls and clone size are those reported in that table. Of over 85,000 clones in the sample, approximately 90% were seen once. This sequence was found in a human donor with active COVID-19. The donor label of this sample is uncertain. Sequencing was carried out using peripheral blood.

This CDR3 reads CASSLGTGDQPQHF. The CDR3 DNA reads TGTGCCAGCAGCTTGGGAACAGGGGATCAGCCCCAGCATTTT. This chain links TRBV11-1 with TRBJ1-5, with 7 bases aligning to TRBD1. Germline V CDR1 and CDR2: SGHAT, FQDESV (reference sequence). V lost 3 bases to trimming and J lost 5 bases; unmatched junction nucleotides: 4. The length of the CDR3 is 14 residues.